This is a list of T cell receptor beta chains from one sample in a study of monozygotic twins with inflammatory bowel disease. TCRdb reanalyzed the 5' RACE reads and collapses them to one entry per CDR3 protein, without DNA. Its listing shows hundreds of thousands of distinct CDR3 sequences. Sequenced: blood. The origin of the receptors is a human donor with ulcerative colitis or Crohn's disease, or a healthy co-twin of an affected twin (not recorded which). CDR3s include the opening cysteine and the closing phenylalanine or tryptophan. The order of the fields is CDR3 protein, V gene, J gene.

CDR3 protein: CASRRSGVNTEAFF
V gene: TRBV7-6
J gene: TRBJ1-1

CDR3 protein: CSATEEGMNTEAFF
V gene: TRBV20-1
J gene: TRBJ1-1

CDR3 protein: CASSLPETKNIQYF
V gene: TRBV5-4
J gene: TRBJ2-4

CDR3 protein: CASSPGRGLYNEQFF
V gene: TRBV7-9
J gene: TRBJ2-1

CDR3 protein: CASSEASGGPLHF
V gene: TRBV6-1
J gene: TRBJ1-6

CDR3 protein: CASSLDSSFNTEAFF
V gene: TRBV5-1
J gene: TRBJ1-1

CDR3 protein: CASSLAGLAETTGELFF
V gene: TRBV5-1
J gene: TRBJ2-2

CDR3 protein: CASSVATQGVQETQYF
V gene: TRBV7-2
J gene: TRBJ2-5

CDR3 protein: CASSQDTSGPEQFF
V gene: TRBV14
J gene: TRBJ2-1

CDR3 protein: CASRASGGKTDTQYF
V gene: TRBV6-1
J gene: TRBJ2-3

CDR3 protein: CSVDRQDYGYTF
V gene: TRBV29-1
J gene: TRBJ1-2

CDR3 protein: CASSLEGSRGDVGNEKLFF
V gene: TRBV4-2
J gene: TRBJ1-4

CDR3 protein: CASRGGRFEPQHF
V gene: TRBV6-1
J gene: TRBJ1-5

CDR3 protein: CASSRRGSEEAFF
V gene: TRBV5-1
J gene: TRBJ1-1

CDR3 protein: CASSYSRAPHNYEQYF
V gene: TRBV6-5
J gene: TRBJ2-7

CDR3 protein: CASKMSTGANEKLFF
V gene: TRBV5-1
J gene: TRBJ1-4

CDR3 protein: CSVGTGSYEQYF
V gene: TRBV29-1
J gene: TRBJ2-7

CDR3 protein: CASSLVGGKADTQYF
V gene: TRBV5-8
J gene: TRBJ2-3

CDR3 protein: CATSRGVPRGAKNIQYF
V gene: TRBV15
J gene: TRBJ2-4

CDR3 protein: CASSSDRGNQPQHF
V gene: TRBV12-3/TRBV12-4
J gene: TRBJ1-5

CDR3 protein: CASSLSPGTGSYNEQFF
V gene: TRBV18
J gene: TRBJ2-1

CDR3 protein: CSARPRTDNYGYTF
V gene: TRBV20-1
J gene: TRBJ1-2

CDR3 protein: CSATSGGINEQFF
V gene: TRBV20-1
J gene: TRBJ2-1

CDR3 protein: CASSPWVGVSTGELFF
V gene: TRBV7-9
J gene: TRBJ2-2

CDR3 protein: CASWWDRASYEQYF
V gene: TRBV6-1
J gene: TRBJ2-7

CDR3 protein: CAWNTGESPLHF
V gene: TRBV30
J gene: TRBJ1-6